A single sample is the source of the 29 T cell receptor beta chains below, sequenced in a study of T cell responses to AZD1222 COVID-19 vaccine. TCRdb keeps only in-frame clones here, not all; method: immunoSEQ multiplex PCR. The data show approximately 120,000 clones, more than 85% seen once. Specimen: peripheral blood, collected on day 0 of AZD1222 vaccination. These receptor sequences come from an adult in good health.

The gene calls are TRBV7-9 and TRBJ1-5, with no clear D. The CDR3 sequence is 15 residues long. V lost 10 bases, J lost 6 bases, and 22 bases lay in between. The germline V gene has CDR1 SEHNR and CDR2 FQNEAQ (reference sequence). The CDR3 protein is CAIPPPSRKFQPQHF. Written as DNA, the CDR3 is TGTGCCATACCCCCGCCGAGCCGAAAATTTCAGCCCCAGCATTTT. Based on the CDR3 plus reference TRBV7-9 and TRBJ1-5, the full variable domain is DTGVSQNPRHKITKRGQNVTFRCDPISEHNRLYWYRQTLGQGPEFLTYFQNEAQLEKSRLLSDRFSAERPKGSFSTLEIQRTEQGDSAMYLCAIPPPSRKFQPQHFGDGTRLSIL.

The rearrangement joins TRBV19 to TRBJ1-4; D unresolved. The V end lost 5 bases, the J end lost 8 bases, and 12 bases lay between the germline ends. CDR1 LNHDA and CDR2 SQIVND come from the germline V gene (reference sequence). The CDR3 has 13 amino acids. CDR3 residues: CASSWALGEKLFF. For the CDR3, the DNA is TGTGCCAGTAGTTGGGCCTTAGGGGAAAAACTGTTTTTT.

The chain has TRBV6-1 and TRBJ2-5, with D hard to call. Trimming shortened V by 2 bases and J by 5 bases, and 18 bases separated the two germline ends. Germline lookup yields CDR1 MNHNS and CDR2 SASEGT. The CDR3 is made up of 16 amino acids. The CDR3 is CASSEPWYSHGETQYF. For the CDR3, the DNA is TGTGCCAGCAGTGAACCTTGGTACAGCCACGGGGAGACCCAGTACTTC.

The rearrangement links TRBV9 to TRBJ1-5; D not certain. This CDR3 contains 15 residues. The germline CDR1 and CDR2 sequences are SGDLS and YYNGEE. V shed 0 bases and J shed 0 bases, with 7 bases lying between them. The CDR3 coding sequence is TGTGCCAGCAGCGTAGCTTCGGATAGCAATCAGCCCCAGCATTTT. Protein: CASSVASDSNQPQHF.

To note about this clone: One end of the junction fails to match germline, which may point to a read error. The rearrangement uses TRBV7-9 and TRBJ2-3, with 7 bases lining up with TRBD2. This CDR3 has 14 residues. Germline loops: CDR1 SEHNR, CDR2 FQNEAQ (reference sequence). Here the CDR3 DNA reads TGTGCCAGCAGTTTAGCGGGTCTAAGGGATACGCAGTATTTT. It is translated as CASSLAGLRDTQYF.

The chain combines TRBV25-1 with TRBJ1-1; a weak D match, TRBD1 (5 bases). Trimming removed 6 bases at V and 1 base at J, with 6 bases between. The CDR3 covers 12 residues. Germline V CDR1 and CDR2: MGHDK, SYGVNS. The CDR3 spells CASRRGNTEAFF. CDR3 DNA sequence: TGTGCCAGCAGAAGGGGGAACACTGAAGCTTTCTTT.

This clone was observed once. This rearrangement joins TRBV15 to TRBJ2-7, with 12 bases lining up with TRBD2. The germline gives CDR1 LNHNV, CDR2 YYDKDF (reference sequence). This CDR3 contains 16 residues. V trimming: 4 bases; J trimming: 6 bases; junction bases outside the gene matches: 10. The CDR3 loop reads CATSMGLAGPFGEQYF. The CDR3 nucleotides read TGTGCCACCAGCATGGGACTAGCGGGTCCCTTCGGCGAGCAGTACTTC.

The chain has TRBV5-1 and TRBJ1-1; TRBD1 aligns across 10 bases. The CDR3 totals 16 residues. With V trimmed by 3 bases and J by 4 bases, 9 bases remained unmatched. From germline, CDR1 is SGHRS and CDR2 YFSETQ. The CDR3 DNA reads TGCGCCAGCAGCTACGGGACAGGGGTAAGTAGCACTGAAGCTTTCTTT. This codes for CASSYGTGVSSTEAFF. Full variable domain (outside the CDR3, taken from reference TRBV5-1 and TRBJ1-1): KAGVTQTPRYLIKTRGQQVTLSCSPISGHRSVSWYQQTPGQGLQFLFEYFSETQRNKGNFPGRFSGRQFSNSRSEMNVSTLELGDSALYLCASSYGTGVSSTEAFFGQGTRLTVV.

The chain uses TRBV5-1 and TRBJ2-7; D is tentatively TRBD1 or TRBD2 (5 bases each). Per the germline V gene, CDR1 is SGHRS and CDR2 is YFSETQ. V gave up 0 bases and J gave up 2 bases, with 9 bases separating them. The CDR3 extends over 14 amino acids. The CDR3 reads CASSLAPGPYEQYF. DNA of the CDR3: TGCGCCAGCAGCTTGGCCCCGGGGCCCTACGAGCAGTACTTC.

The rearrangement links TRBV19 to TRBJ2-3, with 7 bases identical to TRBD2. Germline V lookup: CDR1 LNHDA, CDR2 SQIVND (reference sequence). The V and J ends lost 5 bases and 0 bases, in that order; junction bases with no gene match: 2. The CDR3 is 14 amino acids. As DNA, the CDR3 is TGTGCCAGTAGTCGGGGGGAGAGCACAGATACGCAGTATTTT. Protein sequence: CASSRGESTDTQYF.

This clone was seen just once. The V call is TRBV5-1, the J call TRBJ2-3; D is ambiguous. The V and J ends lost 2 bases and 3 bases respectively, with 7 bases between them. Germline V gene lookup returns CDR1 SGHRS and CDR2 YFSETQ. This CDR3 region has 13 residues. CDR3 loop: CASSLSVTDTQYF. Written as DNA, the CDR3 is TGCGCCAGCAGCTTATCAGTTACAGATACGCAGTATTTT. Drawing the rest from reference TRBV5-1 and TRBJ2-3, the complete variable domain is KAGVTQTPRYLIKTRGQQVTLSCSPISGHRSVSWYQQTPGQGLQFLFEYFSETQRNKGNFPGRFSGRQFSNSRSEMNVSTLELGDSALYLCASSLSVTDTQYFGPGTRLTVL.

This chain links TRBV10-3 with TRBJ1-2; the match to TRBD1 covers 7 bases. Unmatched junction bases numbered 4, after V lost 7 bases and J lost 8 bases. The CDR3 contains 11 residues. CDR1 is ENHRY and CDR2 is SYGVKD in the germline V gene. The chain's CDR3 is CAITGGSGYTF. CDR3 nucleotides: TGTGCCATCACAGGGGGAAGCGGCTACACCTTC.

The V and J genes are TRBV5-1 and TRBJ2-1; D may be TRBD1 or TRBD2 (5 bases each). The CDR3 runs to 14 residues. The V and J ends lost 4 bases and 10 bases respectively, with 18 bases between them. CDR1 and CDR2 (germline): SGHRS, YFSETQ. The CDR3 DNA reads TGCGCCAGCAGCGCACGGGGACCTCCATGGGAGCAGTTCTTC. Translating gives CASSARGPPWEQFF.

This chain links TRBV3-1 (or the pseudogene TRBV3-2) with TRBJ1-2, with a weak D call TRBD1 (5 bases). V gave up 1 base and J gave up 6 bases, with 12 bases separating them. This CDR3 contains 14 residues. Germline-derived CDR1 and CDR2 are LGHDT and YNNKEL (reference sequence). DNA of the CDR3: TGTGCCAGCAGCCAAGGGGGGAGGTCACATGGCTACACCTTC. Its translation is CASSQGGRSHGYTF.

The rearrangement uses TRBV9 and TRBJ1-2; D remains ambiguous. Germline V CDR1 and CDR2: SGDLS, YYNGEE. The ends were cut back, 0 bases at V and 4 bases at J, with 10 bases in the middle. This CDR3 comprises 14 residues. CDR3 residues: CASSVDGGSYGYTF. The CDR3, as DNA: TGTGCCAGCAGCGTAGACGGAGGTTCCTATGGCTACACCTTC. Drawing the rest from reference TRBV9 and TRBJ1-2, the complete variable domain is DSGVTQTPKHLITATGQRVTLRCSPRSGDLSVYWYQQSLDQGLQFLIQYYNGEERAKGNILERFSAQQFPDLHSELNLSSLELGDSALYFCASSVDGGSYGYTFGSGTRLTVV.

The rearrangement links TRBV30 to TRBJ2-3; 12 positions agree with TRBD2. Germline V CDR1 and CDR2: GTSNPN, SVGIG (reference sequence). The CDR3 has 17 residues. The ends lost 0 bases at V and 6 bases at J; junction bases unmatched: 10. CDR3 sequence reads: CAWSVALTSGGPDTQYF. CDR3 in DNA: TGTGCCTGGAGTGTAGCCCTTACTAGCGGGGGGCCGGATACGCAGTATTTT.

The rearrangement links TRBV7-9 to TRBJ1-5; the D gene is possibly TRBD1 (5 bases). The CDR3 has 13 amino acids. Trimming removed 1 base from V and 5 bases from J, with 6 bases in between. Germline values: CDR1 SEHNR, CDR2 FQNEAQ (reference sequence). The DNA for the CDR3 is TGTGCCAGCAGCTTAGAAGGGGATCAGCCCCAGCATTTT. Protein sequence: CASSLEGDQPQHF.

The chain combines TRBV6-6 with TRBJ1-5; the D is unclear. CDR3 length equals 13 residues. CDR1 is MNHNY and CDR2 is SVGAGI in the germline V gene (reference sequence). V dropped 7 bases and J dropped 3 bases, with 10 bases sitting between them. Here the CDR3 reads CASTSPLNQPQHF. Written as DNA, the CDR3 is TGTGCCAGCACCTCCCCCCTCAATCAGCCCCAGCATTTT.

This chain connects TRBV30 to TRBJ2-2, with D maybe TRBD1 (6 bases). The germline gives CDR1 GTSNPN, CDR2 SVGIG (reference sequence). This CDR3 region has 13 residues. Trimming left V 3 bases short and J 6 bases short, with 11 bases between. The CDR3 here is CAWRNYRAGELFF. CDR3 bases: TGTGCCTGGAGAAACTACAGGGCCGGGGAGCTGTTTTTT.

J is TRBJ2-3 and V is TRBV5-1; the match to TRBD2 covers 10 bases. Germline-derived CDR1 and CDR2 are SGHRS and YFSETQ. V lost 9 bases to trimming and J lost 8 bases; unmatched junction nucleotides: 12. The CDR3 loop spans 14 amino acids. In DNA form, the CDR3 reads TGCGCCACGGAGCTTAGCGGGGGGCACGGTACGCAGTATTTT. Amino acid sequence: CATELSGGHGTQYF. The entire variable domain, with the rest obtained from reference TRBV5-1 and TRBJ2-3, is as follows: KAGVTQTPRYLIKTRGQQVTLSCSPISGHRSVSWYQQTPGQGLQFLFEYFSETQRNKGNFPGRFSGRQFSNSRSEMNVSTLELGDSALYLCATELSGGHGTQYFGPGTRLTVL.

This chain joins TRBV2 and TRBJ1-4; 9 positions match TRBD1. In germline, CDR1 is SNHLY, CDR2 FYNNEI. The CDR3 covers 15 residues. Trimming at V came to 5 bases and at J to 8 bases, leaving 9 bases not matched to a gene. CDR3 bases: TGTGCCAGCAGTCAACAGGGGGCGAGGGAAGAAAAACTGTTTTTT. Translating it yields CASSQQGAREEKLFF.

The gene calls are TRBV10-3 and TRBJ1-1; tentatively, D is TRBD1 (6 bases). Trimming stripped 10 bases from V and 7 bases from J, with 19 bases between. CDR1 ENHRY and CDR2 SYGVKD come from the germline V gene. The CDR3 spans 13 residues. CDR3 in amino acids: CATLKQGSHEAFF. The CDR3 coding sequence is TGTGCCACCTTAAAGCAGGGGTCCCATGAAGCTTTCTTT.

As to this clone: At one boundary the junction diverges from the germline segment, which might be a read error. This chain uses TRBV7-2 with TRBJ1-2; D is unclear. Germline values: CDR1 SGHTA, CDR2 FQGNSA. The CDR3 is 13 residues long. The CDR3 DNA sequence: TGTGCCAGCGGCTTTCCCGGGAACTATGGCTACACCTTC. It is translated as CASGFPGNYGYTF.

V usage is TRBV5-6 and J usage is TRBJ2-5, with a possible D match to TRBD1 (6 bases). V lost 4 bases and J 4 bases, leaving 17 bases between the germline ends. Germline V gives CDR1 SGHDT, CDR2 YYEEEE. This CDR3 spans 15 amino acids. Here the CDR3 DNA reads TGTGCCAGCAGCGCCTGGGCGACAGGAGGAGAGACCCAGTACTTC. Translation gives CASSAWATGGETQYF.

CDR3 protein: CASSVGGDTQYF. DNA for the CDR3: TGTGCCAGCAGCGTCGGCGGGGATACGCAGTATTTT. This chain links TRBV14 with TRBJ2-3; tentatively, D is TRBD2 (5 bases). V lost 5 bases to trimming and J lost 6 bases, with 9 bases between them. This CDR3 contains 12 residues. Germline V lookup: CDR1 SGHDN, CDR2 FVKESK.

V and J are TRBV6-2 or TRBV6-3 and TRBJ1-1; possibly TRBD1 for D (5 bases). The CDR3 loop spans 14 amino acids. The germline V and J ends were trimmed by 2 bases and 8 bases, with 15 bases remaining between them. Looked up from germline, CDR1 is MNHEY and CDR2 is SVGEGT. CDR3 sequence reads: CASSYVGAGREAFF. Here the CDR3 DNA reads TGTGCCAGCAGTTACGTAGGGGCAGGTAGGGAAGCTTTCTTT.

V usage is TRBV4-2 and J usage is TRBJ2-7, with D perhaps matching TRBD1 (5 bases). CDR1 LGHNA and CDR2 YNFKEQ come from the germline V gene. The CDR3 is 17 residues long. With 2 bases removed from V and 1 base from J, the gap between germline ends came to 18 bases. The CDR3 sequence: CASSQLFKGLGSYEQYF. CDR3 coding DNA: TGTGCCAGCAGCCAATTGTTCAAGGGGCTCGGGTCCTACGAGCAGTACTTC.

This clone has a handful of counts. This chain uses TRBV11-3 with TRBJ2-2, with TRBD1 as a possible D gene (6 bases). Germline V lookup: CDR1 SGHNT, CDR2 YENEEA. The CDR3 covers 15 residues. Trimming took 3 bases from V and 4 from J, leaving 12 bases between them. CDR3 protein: CASSFSGTRTGELFF. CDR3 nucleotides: TGTGCCAGCAGCTTCTCCGGGACACGCACCGGGGAGCTGTTTTTT.

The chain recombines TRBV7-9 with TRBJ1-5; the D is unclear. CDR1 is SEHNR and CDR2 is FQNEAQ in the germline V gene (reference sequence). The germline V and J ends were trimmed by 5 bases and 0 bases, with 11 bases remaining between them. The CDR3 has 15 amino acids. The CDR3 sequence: CASSSSDYSNQPQHF. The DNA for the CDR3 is TGTGCCAGCAGCAGCAGCGATTATAGCAATCAGCCCCAGCATTTT.